A selection of T cell receptor beta chains follows, all from one sample in a study of blood T cell repertoires in COVID-19. Profiling relied on immunoSEQ multiplex PCR, and the TCRdb table lists in-frame clones only, not all of them. The top ten hold approximately 15% of the sample, which has tens of thousands of clones, roughly 86% seen once. The source material was peripheral blood. The source is a man between 35 and 55 years old with COVID-19, enrolled during active disease. Each CDR3 is given with its conserved first and last residue. D genes are given only for firm matches. The size entry is marked missing in some rows and otherwise reads once, few, many or a size class.

len,j_gene,abundance,v_gene,d_gene,CDR3aa,CDR3nt
14,TRBJ2-1,-,TRBV6-1,-,CASSDKGDYNEQFF,TGTGCCAGCAGTGATAAAGGGGATTACAATGAGCAGTTCTTC
15,TRBJ2-3,-,TRBV7-6,TRBD2,CASSSSGGRADTQYF,TGTGCCAGCAGCTCTAGCGGGGGACGTGCAGATACGCAGTATTTT
14,TRBJ2-5,-,TRBV5-1,TRBD1,CASSTGTGQETQYF,TGCGCCAGCAGCACCGGGACAGGACAAGAGACCCAGTACTTC
16,TRBJ2-3,-,TRBV5-1,-,CASSFQSGLSTDTQYF,TGCGCCAGCAGCTTTCAGAGTGGGCTTAGCACAGATACGCAGTATTTT
17,TRBJ1-3,-,TRBV3-1/TRBV3-2,-,CASSQDQEAVSGNTIYF,TGTGCCAGCAGCCAAGATCAGGAGGCAGTCTCTGGAAACACCATATATTTT
12,TRBJ1-2,-,TRBV28,-,CASTAGAYGYTF,TGTGCCAGCACGGCAGGGGCCTATGGCTACACCTTC
18,TRBJ2-7,once,TRBV12-2,-,CASRLARIQGPKGYEQYF,TGTGCAAGTCGCTTAGCGCGGATCCAAGGACCCAAGGGGTACGAGCAGTACTTC
13,TRBJ1-1,-,TRBV6-6,-,CASKEGSNTEAFF,TGTGCCAGCAAGGAGGGTTCGAACACTGAAGCTTTCTTT
14,TRBJ2-7,-,TRBV6-5,-,CASSYSGDSYEQYF,TGTGCCAGCAGTTACTCCGGGGACTCCTACGAGCAGTACTTC
14,TRBJ1-5,-,TRBV28,TRBD1,CASRKPTGGQPQHF,TGTGCCAGCAGGAAACCGACAGGGGGGCAGCCCCAGCATTTT
14,TRBJ1-1,-,TRBV7-2,TRBD1,CASSYRQGNTEAFF,TGTGCCAGCAGCTATCGACAGGGGAACACTGAAGCTTTCTTT
15,TRBJ1-2,-,TRBV7-9,TRBD1,CASTSQGQGYYGYTF,TGTGCCAGCACCAGTCAGGGACAGGGGTACTATGGCTACACCTTC
14,TRBJ2-3,once,TRBV5-5,TRBD2,CASTPSGGVDTQYF,TGTGCCAGCACACCTAGCGGGGGTGTGGATACGCAGTATTTT
14,TRBJ2-5,-,TRBV10-3,TRBD2,CAISGGGGRETQYF,TGTGCCATCAGCGGCGGGGGGGGCCGGGAGACCCAGTACTTC
12,TRBJ1-3,-,TRBV12-3/TRBV12-4,-,CASSFGLNTIYF,TGTGCCAGCAGTTTCGGGTTAAACACCATATATTTT
15,TRBJ1-2,-,TRBV3-1/TRBV3-2,-,CASTHRGAPNYGYTF,TGTGCCAGCACCCATCGGGGGGCTCCGAACTATGGCTACACCTTC
14,TRBJ1-1,-,TRBV30,-,CAWSQQGGTTEAFF,TGTGCCTGGAGTCAACAGGGAGGGACCACTGAAGCTTTCTTT
14,TRBJ1-4,-,TRBV28,TRBD1,CASSQKTGVGKLFF,TGTGCCAGCAGTCAAAAGACAGGGGTGGGAAAACTGTTTTTT
14,TRBJ1-6,-,TRBV28,-,CASLRTAHNSPLHF,TGTGCCAGCCTCAGGACAGCTCATAATTCACCCCTCCACTTT
16,TRBJ2-5,-,TRBV6-5,TRBD2,CASSYRTSGRQETQYF,TGTGCCAGCAGTTACCGGACTAGCGGGCGACAAGAGACCCAGTACTTC
12,TRBJ1-5,-,TRBV6-5,TRBD1,CASVGQLQPQHF,TGTGCCAGCGTGGGACAGCTTCAGCCCCAGCATTTT
20,TRBJ2-1,-,TRBV5-1,TRBD2,CASSLVPSGVIGAGNGLWFF,TGCGCCAGCAGCTTGGTTCCTAGCGGGGTAATCGGAGCAGGGAACGGCCTTTGGTTCTTC
16,TRBJ1-2,medium-sized,TRBV23-1,-,CASSQWKDRVNYGYTF,TGCGCCAGCAGTCAATGGAAGGACAGAGTTAACTATGGCTACACCTTC
14,TRBJ2-7,-,TRBV5-1,-,CASSLGADSYEQYF,TGCGCCAGCAGCCTGGGAGCGGACTCCTACGAGCAGTACTTC
12,TRBJ2-2,-,TRBV2,-,CASSRDTGELFF,TGTGCCAGCAGTCGAGACACCGGGGAGCTGTTTTTT
13,TRBJ2-7,-,TRBV5-4,-,CASSLEEGYEQYF,TGTGCCAGCAGCTTGGAAGAGGGTTACGAGCAGTACTTC
17,TRBJ1-1,-,TRBV24-1,TRBD1,CATSDQEGQDQATEAFF,TGTGCCACCAGTGATCAAGAGGGACAGGATCAGGCAACTGAAGCTTTCTTT
15,TRBJ2-7,few,TRBV6-1,TRBD1,CASSEAGTGAYEQYF,TGTGCCAGCAGTGAAGCTGGGACAGGGGCCTACGAGCAGTACTTC
16,TRBJ2-7,-,TRBV6-2/TRBV6-3,-,CASSPFGGHSSYEQYF,TGTGCCAGCAGTCCATTCGGAGGGCACAGCTCCTACGAGCAGTACTTC
13,TRBJ1-2,-,TRBV28,-,CASSFQSNYGYTF,TGTGCCAGCAGTTTTCAGTCTAACTATGGCTACACCTTC
19,TRBJ2-5,-,TRBV6-2/TRBV6-3,TRBD2,CASSYSSKGLAGDQETQYF,TGTGCCAGCAGTTACTCGAGTAAGGGACTAGCGGGGGACCAAGAGACCCAGTACTTC
15,TRBJ1-4,once,TRBV9,-,CASTRGGMIDEKLFF,TGTGCCAGTACCCGGGGAGGCATGATTGATGAAAAACTGTTTTTT
14,TRBJ1-2,once,TRBV28,TRBD1,CASSLQTGGYGYTF,TGTGCCAGCAGTTTGCAGACAGGGGGATATGGCTACACCTTC
13,TRBJ1-6,-,TRBV12-3/TRBV12-4,-,CASSSEYNSPLHF,TGTGCCAGCAGTTCAGAATATAATTCACCCCTCCACTTT
11,TRBJ2-5,few,TRBV7-9,-,CASSLSQTQYF,TGTGCCAGCAGCCTGAGCCAGACCCAGTACTTC
16,TRBJ1-4,-,TRBV7-9,-,CASTPRGGRANEKLFF,TGTGCCAGCACCCCTCGCGGGGGTAGGGCTAATGAAAAACTGTTTTTT
12,TRBJ2-1,-,TRBV30,-,CAYGRSYNEQFF,TGTGCCTATGGCCGCAGCTACAATGAGCAGTTCTTC
14,TRBJ1-5,-,TRBV3-1/TRBV3-2,-,CASSQRQNNQPQHF,TGTGCCAGCAGCCAACGACAGAACAATCAGCCCCAGCATTTT
19,TRBJ1-3,few,TRBV7-9,TRBD1,CASSPFSGGGQGRGNTIYF,TGTGCCAGCAGCCCATTTTCGGGCGGGGGACAGGGGCGAGGAAACACCATATATTTT
15,TRBJ2-2,-,TRBV7-2,TRBD2,CASRRTSGDTGELFF,TGTGCCAGCAGGAGGACTAGCGGGGACACCGGGGAGCTGTTTTTT
13,TRBJ2-3,-,TRBV28,-,CASSSLLSDTQYF,TGTGCCAGCAGTTCCCTATTATCCGATACGCAGTATTTT
17,TRBJ2-3,-,TRBV14,TRBD2,CASSIASGGSRTDTQYF,TGTGCCAGCAGCATTGCTAGCGGGGGATCACGCACAGATACGCAGTATTTT
14,TRBJ1-1,once,TRBV7-4,-,CASTKLAENTEAFF,TGTGCCAGCACCAAGCTAGCAGAGAACACTGAAGCTTTCTTT
14,TRBJ2-5,-,TRBV3-1/TRBV3-2,-,CASSQGAGQETQYF,TGTGCCAGCAGCCAAGGAGCGGGCCAAGAGACCCAGTACTTC
14,TRBJ1-3,once,TRBV6-5,-,CATRLGGLGNTIYF,TGTGCCACCAGATTAGGCGGCCTCGGAAACACCATATATTTT
14,TRBJ1-6,-,TRBV5-8,-,CASSSRGGNSPLHF,TGTGCCAGCAGCTCCCGGGGGGGGAACTCACCCCTCCACTTT
14,TRBJ2-1,-,TRBV2,TRBD1,CASSEGTGNNEQFF,TGTGCCAGCAGTGAAGGGACAGGGAACAATGAGCAGTTCTTC